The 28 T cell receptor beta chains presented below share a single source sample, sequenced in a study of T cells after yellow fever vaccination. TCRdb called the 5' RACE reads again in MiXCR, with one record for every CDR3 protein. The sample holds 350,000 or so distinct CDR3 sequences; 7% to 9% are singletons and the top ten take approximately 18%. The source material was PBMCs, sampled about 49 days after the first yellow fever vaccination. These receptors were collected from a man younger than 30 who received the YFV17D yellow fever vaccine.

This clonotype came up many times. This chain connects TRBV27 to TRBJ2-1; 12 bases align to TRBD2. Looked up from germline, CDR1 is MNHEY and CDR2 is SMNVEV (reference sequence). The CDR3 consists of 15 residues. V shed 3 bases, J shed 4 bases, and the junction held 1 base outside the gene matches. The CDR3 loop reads CASSLTSGGYNEQFF. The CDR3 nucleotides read TGTGCCAGCAGTTTGACTAGCGGGGGTTACAATGAGCAGTTCTTC.

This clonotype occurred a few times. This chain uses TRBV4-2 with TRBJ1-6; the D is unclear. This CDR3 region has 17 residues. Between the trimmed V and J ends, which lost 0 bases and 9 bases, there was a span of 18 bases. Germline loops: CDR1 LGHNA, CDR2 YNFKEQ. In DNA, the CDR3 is TGTGCCAGCAGCCAAGAGGCCTCAGCGCACGTTGGTTCACCCCTCCACTTT. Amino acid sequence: CASSQEASAHVGSPLHF.

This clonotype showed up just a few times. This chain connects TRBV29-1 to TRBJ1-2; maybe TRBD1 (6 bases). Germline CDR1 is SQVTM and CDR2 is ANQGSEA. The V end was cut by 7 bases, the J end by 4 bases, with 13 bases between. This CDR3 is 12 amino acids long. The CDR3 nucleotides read TGCAGCGCGGAACAGGGATTCTATGGCTACACCTTC. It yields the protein CSAEQGFYGYTF.

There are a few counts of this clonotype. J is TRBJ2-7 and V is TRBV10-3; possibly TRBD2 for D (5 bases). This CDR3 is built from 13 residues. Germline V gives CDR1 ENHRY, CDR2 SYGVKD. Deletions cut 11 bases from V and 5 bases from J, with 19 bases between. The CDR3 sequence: CAAWTPGSDEQYF. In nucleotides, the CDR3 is TGTGCCGCTTGGACCCCGGGGTCGGACGAGCAGTACTTC.

The CDR3 reads CSVAPGDLNTEAFF. The CDR3, as DNA: TGCAGCGTTGCTCCAGGGGATCTGAACACTGAAGCTTTCTTT. The gene calls are TRBV29-1 and TRBJ1-1; D perhaps matches TRBD1 (6 bases). Trimming took 4 bases from V and 0 from J, leaving 12 bases between them. Germline lookup yields CDR1 SQVTM and CDR2 ANQGSEA. The CDR3 spans 14 residues.

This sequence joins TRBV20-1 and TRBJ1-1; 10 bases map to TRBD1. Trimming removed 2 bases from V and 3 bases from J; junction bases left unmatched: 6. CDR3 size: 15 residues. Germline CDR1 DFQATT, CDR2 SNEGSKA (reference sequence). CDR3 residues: CSARPPGQGHTEAFF. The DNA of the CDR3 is TGCAGTGCTAGACCACCGGGACAGGGGCACACTGAAGCTTTCTTT.

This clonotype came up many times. The CDR3, as DNA: TGTGCCAGCAGCCGGGACAGCTACACAGATACGCAGTATTTT. Amino acids: CASSRDSYTDTQYF. The chain couples TRBV7-2 to TRBJ2-3; the match to TRBD1 covers 7 bases. V dropped 5 bases and J dropped 2; count of bases not matched to a gene: 4. The germline V gene encodes CDR1 SGHTA and CDR2 FQGNSA. This CDR3 comprises 14 residues.

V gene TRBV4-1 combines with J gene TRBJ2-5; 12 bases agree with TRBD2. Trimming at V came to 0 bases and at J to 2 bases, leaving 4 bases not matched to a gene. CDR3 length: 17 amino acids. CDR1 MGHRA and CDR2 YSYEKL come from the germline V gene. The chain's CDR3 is CASSQDPLAGGQETQYF. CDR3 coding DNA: TGCGCCAGCAGCCAAGATCCGCTAGCGGGGGGGCAAGAGACCCAGTACTTC.

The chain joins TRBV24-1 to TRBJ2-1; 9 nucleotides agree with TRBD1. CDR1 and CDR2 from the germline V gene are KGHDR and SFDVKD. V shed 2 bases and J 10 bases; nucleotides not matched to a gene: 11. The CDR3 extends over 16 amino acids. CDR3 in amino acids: CATSDSSGTGFREQFF. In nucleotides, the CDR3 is TGTGCCACCAGTGATTCCTCCGGGACAGGGTTCCGGGAGCAGTTCTTC.

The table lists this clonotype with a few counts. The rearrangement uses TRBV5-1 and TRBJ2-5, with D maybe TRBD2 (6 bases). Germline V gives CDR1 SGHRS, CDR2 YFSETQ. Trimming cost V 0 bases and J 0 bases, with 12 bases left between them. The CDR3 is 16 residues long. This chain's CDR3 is CASSLGASANQETQYF. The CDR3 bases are TGCGCCAGCAGCTTGGGGGCTAGCGCCAACCAAGAGACCCAGTACTTC.

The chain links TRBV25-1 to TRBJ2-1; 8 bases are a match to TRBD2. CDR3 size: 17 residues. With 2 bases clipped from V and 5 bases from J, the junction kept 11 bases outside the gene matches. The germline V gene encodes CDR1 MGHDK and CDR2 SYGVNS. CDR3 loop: CASSEIGGGTSNNEQFF. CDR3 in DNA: TGTGCCAGCAGTGAAATAGGCGGGGGGACCAGCAACAATGAGCAGTTCTTC.

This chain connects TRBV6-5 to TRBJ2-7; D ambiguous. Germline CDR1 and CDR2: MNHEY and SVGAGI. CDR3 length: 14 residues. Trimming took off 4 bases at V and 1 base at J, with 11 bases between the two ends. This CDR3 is CASSFSGQSYEQYV. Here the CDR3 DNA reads TGTGCCAGCAGTTTCTCCGGCCAGTCCTACGAGCAGTACGTC.

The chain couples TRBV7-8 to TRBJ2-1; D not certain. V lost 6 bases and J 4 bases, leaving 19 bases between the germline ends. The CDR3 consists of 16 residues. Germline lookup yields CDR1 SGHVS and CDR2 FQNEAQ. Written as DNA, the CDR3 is TGTGCCAGCAGAGTTCCCGGGCCACGCGATTACAATGAGCAGTTCTTC. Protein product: CASRVPGPRDYNEQFF.

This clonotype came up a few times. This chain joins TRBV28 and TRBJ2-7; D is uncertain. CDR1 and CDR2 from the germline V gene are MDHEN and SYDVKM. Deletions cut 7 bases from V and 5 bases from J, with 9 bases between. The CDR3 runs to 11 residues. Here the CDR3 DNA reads TGTGCCAGCAAGAGGAACGACGAGCAGTACGTC. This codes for CASKRNDEQYV.

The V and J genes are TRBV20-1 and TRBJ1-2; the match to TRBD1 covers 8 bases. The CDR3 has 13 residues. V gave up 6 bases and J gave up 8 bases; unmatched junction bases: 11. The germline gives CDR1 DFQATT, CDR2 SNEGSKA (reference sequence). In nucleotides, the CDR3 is TGCAGTGCCCAGCACCAGGGGGCGTCCGGCTACACCTTC. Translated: CSAQHQGASGYTF.

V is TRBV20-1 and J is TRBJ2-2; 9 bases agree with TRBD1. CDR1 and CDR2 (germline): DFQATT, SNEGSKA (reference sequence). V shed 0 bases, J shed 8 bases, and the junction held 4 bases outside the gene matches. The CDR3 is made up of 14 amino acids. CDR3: CSAREGQGAGELFF. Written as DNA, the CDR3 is TGCAGTGCTAGAGAGGGACAGGGAGCTGGGGAGCTGTTTTTT.

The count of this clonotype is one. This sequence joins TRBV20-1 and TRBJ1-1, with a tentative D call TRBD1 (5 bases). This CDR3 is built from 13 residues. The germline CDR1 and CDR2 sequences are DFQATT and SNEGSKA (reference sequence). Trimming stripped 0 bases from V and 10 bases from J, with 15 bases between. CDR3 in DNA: TGCAGTGCTAGAGATCGCGCGGGACGAATAGCTTTCTTT. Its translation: CSARDRAGRIAFF.

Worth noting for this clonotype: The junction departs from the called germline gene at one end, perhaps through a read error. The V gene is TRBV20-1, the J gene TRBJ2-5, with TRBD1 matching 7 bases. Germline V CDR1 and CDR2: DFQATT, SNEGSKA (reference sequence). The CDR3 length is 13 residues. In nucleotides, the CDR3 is TGCAGTGCCTGGGACAGAATAAGGGAGACGCAGTACTTC. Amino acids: CSAWDRIRETQYF.

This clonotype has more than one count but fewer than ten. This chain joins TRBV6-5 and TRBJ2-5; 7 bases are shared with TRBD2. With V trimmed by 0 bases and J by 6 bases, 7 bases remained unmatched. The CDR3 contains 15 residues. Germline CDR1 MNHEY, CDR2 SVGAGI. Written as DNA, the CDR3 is TGTGCCAGCAGTTACTCGCGGGGGACGCGCAAGACCCAGTACTTC. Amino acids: CASSYSRGTRKTQYF.

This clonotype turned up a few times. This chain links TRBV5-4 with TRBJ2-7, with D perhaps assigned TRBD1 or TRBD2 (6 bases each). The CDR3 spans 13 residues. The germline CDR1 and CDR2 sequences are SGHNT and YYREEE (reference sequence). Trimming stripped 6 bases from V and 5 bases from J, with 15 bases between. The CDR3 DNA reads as TGTGCCAGCACCGGGGGCGGGACCAACGAGCAGTACTTC. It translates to CASTGGGTNEQYF.

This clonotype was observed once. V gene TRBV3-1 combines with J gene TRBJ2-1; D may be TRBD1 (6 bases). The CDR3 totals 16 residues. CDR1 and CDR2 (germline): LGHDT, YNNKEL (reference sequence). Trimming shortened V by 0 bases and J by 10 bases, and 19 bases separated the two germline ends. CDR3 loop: CASSQDDRRKSGEQFF. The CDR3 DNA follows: TGTGCCAGCAGCCAAGACGACAGGAGAAAATCTGGGGAGCAGTTCTTC.

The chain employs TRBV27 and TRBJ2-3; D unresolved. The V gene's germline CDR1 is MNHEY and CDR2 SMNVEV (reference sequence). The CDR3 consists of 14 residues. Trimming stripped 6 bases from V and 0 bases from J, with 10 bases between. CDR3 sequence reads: CASRLSVSTDTQYF. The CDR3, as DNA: TGTGCCAGCAGGCTAAGCGTAAGCACAGATACGCAGTATTTT.

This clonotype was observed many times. The CDR3 nucleotides are TGCGCCAGCAGTCAATCCCCGGAGGATTGCCCCCACAATGAGCAGTTCTTC. Its translation is CASSQSPEDCPHNEQFF. This chain links TRBV23-1 with TRBJ2-1; TRBD2 might be the D (5 bases). TRBV23-1 is marked as an open reading frame, function uncertain. This CDR3 has 17 residues. The ends were cut back, 0 bases at V and 5 bases at J, with 17 bases in the middle.

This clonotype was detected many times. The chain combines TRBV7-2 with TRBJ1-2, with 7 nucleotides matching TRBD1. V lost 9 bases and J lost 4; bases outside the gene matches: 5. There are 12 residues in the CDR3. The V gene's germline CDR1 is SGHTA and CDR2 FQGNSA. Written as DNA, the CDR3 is TGTGCCAGTCAGGGGGACGGCTATGGCTACACCTTC. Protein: CASQGDGYGYTF.

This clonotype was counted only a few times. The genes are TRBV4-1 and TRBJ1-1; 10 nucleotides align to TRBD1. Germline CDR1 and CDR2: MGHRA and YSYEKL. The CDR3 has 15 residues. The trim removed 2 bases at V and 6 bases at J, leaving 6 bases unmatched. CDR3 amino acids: CASSQFRDRGAEAFF. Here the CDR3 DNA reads TGCGCCAGCAGCCAATTCCGGGACAGGGGCGCTGAAGCTTTCTTT.

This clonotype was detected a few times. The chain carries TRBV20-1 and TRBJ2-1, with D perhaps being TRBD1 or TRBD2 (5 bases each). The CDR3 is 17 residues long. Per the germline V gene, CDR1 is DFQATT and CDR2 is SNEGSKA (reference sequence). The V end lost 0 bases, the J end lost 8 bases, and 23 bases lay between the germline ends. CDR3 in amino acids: CSARDRELGRIPHEQFF. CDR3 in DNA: TGCAGTGCTAGAGATCGTGAACTGGGACGGATCCCCCATGAGCAGTTCTTC.

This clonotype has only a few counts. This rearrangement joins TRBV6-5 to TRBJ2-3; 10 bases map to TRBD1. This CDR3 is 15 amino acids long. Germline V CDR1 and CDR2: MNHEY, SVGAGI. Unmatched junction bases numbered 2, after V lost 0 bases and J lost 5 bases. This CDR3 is CASSYSGQGRDTQYF. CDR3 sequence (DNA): TGTGCCAGCAGTTACTCGGGACAGGGGAGAGATACGCAGTATTTT.

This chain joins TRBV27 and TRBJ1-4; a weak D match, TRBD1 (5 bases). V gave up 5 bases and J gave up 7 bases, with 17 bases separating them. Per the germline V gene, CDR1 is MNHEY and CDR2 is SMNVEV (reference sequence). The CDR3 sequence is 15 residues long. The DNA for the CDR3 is TGTGCCAGCAGTATCCTGGCTGGGGCGGTTGAAAAACTGTTTTTT. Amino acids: CASSILAGAVEKLFF.